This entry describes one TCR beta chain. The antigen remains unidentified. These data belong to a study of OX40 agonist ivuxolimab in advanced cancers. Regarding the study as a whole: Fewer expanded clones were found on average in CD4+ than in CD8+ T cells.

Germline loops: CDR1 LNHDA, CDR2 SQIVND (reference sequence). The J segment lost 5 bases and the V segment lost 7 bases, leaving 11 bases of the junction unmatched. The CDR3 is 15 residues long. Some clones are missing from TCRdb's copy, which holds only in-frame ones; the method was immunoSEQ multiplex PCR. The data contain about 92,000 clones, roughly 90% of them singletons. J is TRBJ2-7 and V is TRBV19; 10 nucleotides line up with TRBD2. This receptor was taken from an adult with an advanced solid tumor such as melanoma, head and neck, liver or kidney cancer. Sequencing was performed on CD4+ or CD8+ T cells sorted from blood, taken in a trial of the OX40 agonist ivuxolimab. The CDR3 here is CASKETGLALDEQYF. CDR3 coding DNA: TGTGCCAGTAAAGAGACGGGACTAGCGCTCGACGAGCAGTACTTC.